The T cell receptor beta chain under discussion was sequenced for a study of cytomegalovirus exposure and HLA in healthy donors. Looking at the study overall: Prior work identified 95 million to 120 million unique TCR beta sequences in approximately 180 million T cells. Findings and limits, study-wide: A later examination showed that TCR association rates differed by HLA locus, with DRB1 most and HLA-C fewest.

Remarks on this clone: What it binds is unknown.

PCR primers comprised 60 Vbeta and 13 Jbeta primers. Using immunoSEQ multiplex PCR, the repertoire was profiled, and TCRdb retains in-frame clones only, with some absent. The sample includes fewer than 250,000 clones, approximately 80% of them seen just once. Germline values: CDR1 KGHSH, CDR2 LQKENI. The ends lost 2 bases at V and 3 bases at J; junction bases unmatched: 11. The length of the CDR3 is 17 residues. The sequence was obtained from a man younger than 45 in good health and CMV-seronegative. The chain joins TRBV18 to TRBJ2-3, with 7 positions matching TRBD2. The sample consisted of PBMCs. CDR3 loop: CASSPRKTSFGTDTQYF. As DNA, the CDR3 is TGTGCCAGCTCACCAAGGAAGACTAGCTTTGGGACAGATACGCAGTATTTT. Filled out from reference TRBV18 and TRBJ2-3, the complete variable domain reads NAGVMQNPRHLVRRRGQEARLRCSPMKGHSHVYWYRQLPEEGLKFMVYLQKENIIDESGMPKERFSAEFPKEGPSILRIQQVVRGDSAAYFCASSPRKTSFGTDTQYFGPGTRLTVL.